This note documents a single T cell receptor (beta chain) sequence. The antigen remains undetermined. Profiling relied on immunoSEQ multiplex PCR, and the TCRdb table lists in-frame clones only, not all of them. Among 53,000 or so clones listed, around 77% were seen once. The data derive from a study of OX40 agonist ivuxolimab in advanced cancers. Findings of the study overall: CD8+ T cells averaged more expanded clones than CD4+.

The CDR3 runs to 15 residues. Trimming pared 4 bases from V and 0 bases from J, leaving 10 bases between. Looked up from germline, CDR1 is SGHAT and CDR2 is FQNNGV. The sequence derives from an adult with an advanced solid tumor such as melanoma, head and neck, liver or kidney cancer. This specimen was CD4+ or CD8+ T cells sorted from blood, taken in a trial of the OX40 agonist ivuxolimab. The chain employs TRBV11-2 and TRBJ2-1; D gene uncertain. The CDR3 sequence: CASSSVPGSYNEQFF. CDR3 sequence (DNA): TGTGCCAGCAGCTCCGTTCCCGGCTCCTACAATGAGCAGTTCTTC.